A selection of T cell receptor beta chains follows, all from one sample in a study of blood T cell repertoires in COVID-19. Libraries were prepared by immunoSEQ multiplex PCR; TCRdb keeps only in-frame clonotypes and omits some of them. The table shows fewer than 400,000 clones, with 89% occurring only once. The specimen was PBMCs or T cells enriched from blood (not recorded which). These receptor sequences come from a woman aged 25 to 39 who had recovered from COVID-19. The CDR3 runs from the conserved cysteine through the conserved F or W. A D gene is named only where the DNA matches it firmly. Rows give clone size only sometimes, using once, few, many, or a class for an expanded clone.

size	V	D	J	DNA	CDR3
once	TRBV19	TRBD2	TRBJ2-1	TGTGCCAGTAGTGGGGGGGAGGGAGCTTACAATGAGCAGTTCTTC	CASSGGEGAYNEQFF
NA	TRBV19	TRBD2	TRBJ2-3	TGTGCCAGTAAGGTAGCGGGGGGAGGGGATACGCAGTATTTT	CASKVAGGGDTQYF
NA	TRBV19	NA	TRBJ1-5	TGTGCCAGTACCCCGAGGGATTATAGCAATCAGCCCCAGCATTTT	CASTPRDYSNQPQHF
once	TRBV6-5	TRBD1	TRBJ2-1	TGTGCCAGCAGCCGAGGGACAGGGGGGGATGAGCAGTTCTTC	CASSRGTGGDEQFF
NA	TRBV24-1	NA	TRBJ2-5	TGTGCCACCCAGGGGAACCAAGAGACCCAGTACTTC	CATQGNQETQYF
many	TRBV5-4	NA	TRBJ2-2	TGTGCCAGCAGCTTGGCCCCAGGGGTGGCGGTCGGGGAGCTGTTTTTT	CASSLAPGVAVGELFF
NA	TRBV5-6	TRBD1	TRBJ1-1	TGTGCCAGCAGCCGCCCAGGGGGCAAAGCTCTGACTGAAGCTTTCTTT	CASSRPGGKALTEAFF
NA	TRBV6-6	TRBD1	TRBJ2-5	TGTGCCAGCAGTGATAAGACAGGGCAAGAGACCCAGTACTTC	CASSDKTGQETQYF
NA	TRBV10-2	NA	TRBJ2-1	TGCGCCAGCATCGCCACTAGCAAGGCGGCGAATGAGCAGTTCTTC	CASIATSKAANEQFF
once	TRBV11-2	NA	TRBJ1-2	TGTGCCAGCAGCCCGTTACAGGGAACAGCTAACTATGGCTACACCTTC	CASSPLQGTANYGYTF
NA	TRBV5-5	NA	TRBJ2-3	TGTGCCAGCAGCTTAGGAGGGGGGGGCACAGATACGCAGTATTTT	CASSLGGGGTDTQYF
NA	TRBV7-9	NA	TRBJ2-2	TGTGCCAGCAGCCCTTTTACCGGGGAGCTGTTTTTT	CASSPFTGELFF
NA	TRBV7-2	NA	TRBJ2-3	TGTGCCAGCAGTTTGATACAGGGAATACTCACAGATACGCAGTATTTT	CASSLIQGILTDTQYF
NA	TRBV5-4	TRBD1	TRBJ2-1	TGTGCCAGCAGGGACAGGGTAAAGGCTGAGCAGTTCTTC	CASRDRVKAEQFF
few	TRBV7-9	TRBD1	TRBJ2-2	TGTGCCAGCAGCTCAGGACAGGATTTTCATACCGGGGAGCTGTTTTTT	CASSSGQDFHTGELFF
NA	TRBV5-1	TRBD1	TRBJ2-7	TGCGCCAGCAGCTCGGGACAGGGGGTTTCCTACGAGCAGTACTTC	CASSSGQGVSYEQYF
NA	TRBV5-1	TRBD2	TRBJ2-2	TGCGCCAGCAGCCCTACTCGACTAGCTCGAGCTGGGAACACCGGGGAGCTGTTTTTT	CASSPTRLARAGNTGELFF
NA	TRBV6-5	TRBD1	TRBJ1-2	TGTGCCAGCAGGACAGGGGTTCGCTATGGCTACACCTTC	CASRTGVRYGYTF
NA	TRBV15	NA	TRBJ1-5	TGTGCCACCAGCAGAGGCCTAGGCGGGGTGGACCAGCCCCAGCATTTT	CATSRGLGGVDQPQHF
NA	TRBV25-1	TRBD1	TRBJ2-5	TGTGCCAGCAGTGACAGGGGGTTTCAAGAGACCCAGTACTTC	CASSDRGFQETQYF
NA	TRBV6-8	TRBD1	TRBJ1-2	TGTGCCAGCAGCCCTGTCCCACCGACAGGGCGCGATGGCTACACCTTC	CASSPVPPTGRDGYTF
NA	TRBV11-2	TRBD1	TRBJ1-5	TGTGCCAGCAGTCCGGACAGGCAAAGCAATCAGCCCCAGCATTTT	CASSPDRQSNQPQHF
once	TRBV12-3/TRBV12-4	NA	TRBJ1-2	TGTGCCAGCAGTTTGTTGACTTCTTCTGGCTACACCTTC	CASSLLTSSGYTF
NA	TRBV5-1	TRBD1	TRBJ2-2	TGCGCCAGCAGCGAGGGACAGGGGACCGGGGAGCTGTTTTTT	CASSEGQGTGELFF
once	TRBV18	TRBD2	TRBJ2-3	TGTGCCAGCTCACCACCACTAGCGGGAGCAGATACGCAGTATTTT	CASSPPLAGADTQYF
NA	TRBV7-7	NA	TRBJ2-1	TGTGCCAGCAGCTCCGGACAGCGCAATGAGCAGTTCTTC	CASSSGQRNEQFF
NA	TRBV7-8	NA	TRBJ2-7	TGTGCCAGCAGCCCCATCTCCTACGAGCAGTACTTC	CASSPISYEQYF
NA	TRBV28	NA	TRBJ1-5	TGTGCCAGCAGTTCCCCCGGGGATAATCAGCCCCAGCATTTT	CASSSPGDNQPQHF
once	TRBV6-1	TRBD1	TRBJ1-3	TGTGCCAGCAGTGGTGGGACAGGGGCAACTGGAAACACCATATATTTT	CASSGGTGATGNTIYF
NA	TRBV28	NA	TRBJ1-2	TGTGCCAGCAGCTTATATTCTACCGGGTCCGCGGGAACCTTC	CASSLYSTGSAGTF
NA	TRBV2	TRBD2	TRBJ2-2	TGTGCCAGCACCCTGGGGGCTAGCGGGGCTCGGAACACCGGGGAGCTGTTTTTT	CASTLGASGARNTGELFF
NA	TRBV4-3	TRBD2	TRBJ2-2	TGCGCCAGCAGCCAAGATAGTCCTAGCGGAAGTAACACCGGGGAGCTGTTTTTT	CASSQDSPSGSNTGELFF
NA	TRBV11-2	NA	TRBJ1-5	TGTGCCAGCAGCTTAGCGGACAGCCTGCCCCAGCATTTT	CASSLADSLPQHF
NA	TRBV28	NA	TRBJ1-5	TGTGCCAGCTGGAGGTACGGCAATCAGCCCCAGCATTTT	CASWRYGNQPQHF
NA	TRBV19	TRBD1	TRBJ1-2	TGTGCCAGTAGTGATCGAGTCCCGGGACAGCATGGCTACACCTTC	CASSDRVPGQHGYTF
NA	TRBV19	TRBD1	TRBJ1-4	TGTGCCAGTAACACCGGGACAGGGAGGGAAAAACTGTTTTTT	CASNTGTGREKLFF
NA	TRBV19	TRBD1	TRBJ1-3	TGTGCCAGTAGCGGACAGGCTCCTGGAAACACCATATATTTT	CASSGQAPGNTIYF
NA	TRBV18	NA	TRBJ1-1	TGTGCCAGCTCAATATTCTCTGCGGGACTGGCAAACACTGAAGCTTTCTTT	CASSIFSAGLANTEAFF
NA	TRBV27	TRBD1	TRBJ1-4	TGTGCCAGCAGTCCAGACAGGGGCGAGGCCAAACTGTTTTTT	CASSPDRGEAKLFF
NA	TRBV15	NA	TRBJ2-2	TGTGCCACCAGCAGATTACAGGGCACCGGGGAGCTGTTTTTT	CATSRLQGTGELFF
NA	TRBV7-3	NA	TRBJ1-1	TGTGCCAGCAGCTTAATGACAGGCAATGAAGCTTTCTTT	CASSLMTGNEAFF
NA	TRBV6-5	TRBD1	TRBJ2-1	TGTGCCAGCAGTCGAGTCCAGGGGGCTACGTATGAGCAGTTCTTC	CASSRVQGATYEQFF